What follows is one T cell receptor (beta chain) and its context. This specimen comes from a study of cytomegalovirus exposure and HLA in healthy donors. PCR primers comprised 60 Vbeta and 13 Jbeta primers. The table came from immunoSEQ multiplex PCR; TCRdb's copy has only in-frame clones and leaves some out. Altogether under 300,000 clones are present, 84% being singletons, with the ten largest covering about 2%. In germline, CDR1 is SGHNT, CDR2 YENEEA. The CDR3 loop spans 17 amino acids. With 3 bases clipped from V and 1 base from J, the junction kept 4 bases outside the gene matches. This sequence joins TRBV11-3 and TRBJ2-3; TRBD2 aligns across 13 bases. Sequenced: PBMCs. The receptor was isolated from a woman aged 40-49 years in good health and CMV-seropositive. CDR3 nucleotide sequence: TGTGCCAGCAGCTTTCGGACTAGCGGGAGACGCACAGATACGCAGTATTTT. Its translation: CASSFRTSGRRTDTQYF.